This record concerns one T cell receptor (beta chain) sequence. Its target is unknown. This CDR3 has 12 residues. Trimming left V 2 bases short and J 4 bases short, with 5 bases between. CDR1 and CDR2 (germline): MNHNY, SVGAGI (reference sequence). Clones were sequenced by immunoSEQ multiplex PCR, and TCRdb holds only the in-frame ones, with some missing. The profile shows 4,000 to 5,500 clones, about 96% of them singletons. The data belong to a study of T cell clonotyping in hematopoietic cell transplantation. Recipient blood drawn about 28 days pretransplant and days 30, 100, 180 after. Whole-study results and caveats: No sorting was done, leaving CD4 and CD8 contributions mixed. After transplant, recipient diversity fell while pathologically expanded clonotypes grew through day 180.

The input for sequencing was PBMCs, taken 100 days after allogeneic stem cell transplant. This TCR was recovered from a male patient aged 35-50 years who had an allogeneic stem cell transplant from a related donor, so the T cells may come from the graft donor. Some clones in this sample may be carry-over from other donors' samples. This chain uses TRBV6-6 with TRBJ1-2, with unresolved D. The CDR3 is CASSYGGYGYTF. The CDR3 DNA follows: TGTGCCAGCAGTTACGGCGGCTATGGCTACACCTTC.